Below are 10 T cell receptor beta chains sequenced from a single sample in a study of breast tumors, draining lymph nodes, adjacent tissues. TCRdb redid the calling of the multiplex PCR reads with MiXCR, one entry per CDR3 protein. The data hold 60,000 to 70,000 distinct CDR3 sequences, with less than 75% observed a single time. The sample comprised breast tumor tissue. Receptors originate from a female donor with breast cancer. Some clones in this sample may be carry-over from other donors' samples.

The CDR3: CSVAGGLNYGYTF. CDR3 DNA: TGCAGCGTTGCGGGGGGACTAAACTATGGCTACACCTTC. The V call is TRBV29-1, the J call TRBJ1-2, with D possibly TRBD1 on 5 matching bases. This CDR3 has 13 amino acids. V lost 4 bases and J 2 bases, leaving 11 bases between the germline ends. The germline gives CDR1 SQVTM, CDR2 ANQGSEA.

This clonotype appeared many times. The chain recombines TRBV11-1 with TRBJ2-3; D is uncertain. The CDR3 consists of 13 residues. V lost 5 bases, J lost 5 bases, and 11 bases lay in between. In germline, CDR1 is SGHAT, CDR2 FQDESV (reference sequence). The CDR3 spells CASSPSPRDTQYF. DNA of the CDR3: TGTGCCAGCAGCCCCTCGCCCAGAGATACGCAGTATTTT.

This clonotype appeared many times. This chain joins TRBV5-1 and TRBJ2-3; TRBD1 is a possible D gene (6 bases). CDR1 and CDR2 (germline): SGHRS, YFSETQ. The length of the CDR3 is 16 residues. V was trimmed by 4 bases and J by 5 bases, leaving 20 bases between them. The CDR3 DNA sequence: TGCGCCAGCAGCCCCGCCGGGGTGGGGGCGGGAGATACGCAGTATTTT. It is translated as CASSPAGVGAGDTQYF. The whole variable domain, filled in from reference TRBV5-1 and TRBJ2-3, reads KAGVTQTPRYLIKTRGQQVTLSCSPISGHRSVSWYQQTPGQGLQFLFEYFSETQRNKGNFPGRFSGRQFSNSRSEMNVSTLELGDSALYLCASSPAGVGAGDTQYFGPGTRLTVL.

This clonotype has more than one count but fewer than ten. Being one base from a much bigger clone, this may be a read error. The chain couples TRBV7-7 to TRBJ2-5; D is perhaps TRBD2 (6 bases). This CDR3 region has 15 residues. CDR1 and CDR2 (germline): SSHAT, FNYEAQ (reference sequence). CDR3 sequence (DNA): TGTGCTAGCAGCTCCAACCCGTCGGGGGAAGAGACCCAGCACTTC. Its translation is CASSSNPSGEETQHF. The full variable domain, in which reference TRBV7-7 and TRBJ2-5 provide the parts outside the CDR3, is GAGVSQSPRYKVTKRGQDVTLRCDPISSHATLYWYQQALGQGPEFLTYFNYEAQPDKSGLPSDRFSAERPEGSISTLTIQRTEQRDSAMYRCASSSNPSGEETQHFGPGTRLLVL.

V and J are TRBV7-2 and TRBJ1-6; D remains unclear. The CDR3 contains 13 residues. V lost 4 bases, J lost 11 bases, and 12 bases lay in between. Germline V gives CDR1 SGHTA, CDR2 FQGNSA. The CDR3 DNA reads as TGTGCCAGCAGCTCGCTGCGGGAGACACCCCTCCACTTT. This translates into CASSSLRETPLHF.

The chain uses TRBV11-3 and TRBJ1-6; 7 nucleotides match TRBD1. CDR1 SGHNT and CDR2 YENEEA come from the germline V gene. The CDR3 covers 15 residues. Trimming removed 4 bases from V and 8 bases from J; junction bases left unmatched: 8. CDR3 bases: TGTGCCAGCAGCTCCGAGGGGGCCGTGGATTCACCCCTCCACTTT. Protein: CASSSEGAVDSPLHF. Combining the CDR3 with reference TRBV11-3 and TRBJ1-6 gives the whole variable domain EAGVVQSPRYKIIEKKQPVAFWCNPISGHNTLYWYLQNLGQGPELLIRYENEEAVDDSQLPKDRFSAERLKGVDSTLKIQPAELGDSAVYLCASSSEGAVDSPLHFGNGTRLTVT.

In this sample, this clonotype turned up a few times. This chain joins TRBV20-1 and TRBJ2-5, with D unclear. CDR3 length: 11 residues. Germline values: CDR1 DFQATT, CDR2 SNEGSKA (reference sequence). V was pared by 5 bases and J by 0 bases, with 4 bases between. This CDR3 reads CSAEYQETQYF. The CDR3 DNA sequence: TGCAGTGCTGAGTACCAAGAGACCCAGTACTTC.

Ten or more counts support this clonotype. The chain employs TRBV2 and TRBJ2-1, with TRBD1 identical over 9 bases. The CDR3 length is 14 residues. CDR1 is SNHLY, CDR2 FYNNEI, per germline. The ends lost 7 bases at V and 4 bases at J; junction bases unmatched: 5. This chain's CDR3 is CASKRQGEYNEQFF. CDR3 DNA sequence: TGTGCCAGCAAACGACAGGGGGAGTACAATGAGCAGTTCTTC.

The chain couples TRBV15 to TRBJ2-7, with 7 bases matching TRBD1. Trimming cost V 3 bases and J 5 bases; bases outside gene matches: 7. The CDR3 length is 14 residues. In germline, CDR1 is LNHNV, CDR2 YYDKDF (reference sequence). CDR3 in amino acids: CATSRRLQGDEQYF. Here the CDR3 DNA reads TGTGCCACCAGCAGGAGACTTCAGGGGGACGAGCAGTACTTC.

This clonotype was detected ten times or more. The chain joins TRBV20-1 to TRBJ2-6; tentatively, D is TRBD2 (5 bases). The germline V gene has CDR1 DFQATT and CDR2 SNEGSKA (reference sequence). V was clipped by 5 bases and J by 3 bases, with 5 bases between them. This CDR3 is built from 12 residues. CDR3 region: CSAEGGANVLTF. As DNA, the CDR3 is TGCAGTGCTGAGGGTGGGGCCAACGTCCTGACTTTC.